Below are 24 T cell receptor beta chains sequenced from a single sample in a study of T cell changes during pregnancy in multiple sclerosis. The assay was immunoSEQ multiplex PCR, and TCRdb's table has in-frame clones only and misses some. The sample records 50,000 to 75,000 clones, roughly 90% being singletons. The material was peripheral blood, obtained in the first trimester of pregnancy. The receptor source for this set is a female donor in good health, enrolled as a control in a pregnancy study.

The V call is TRBV20-1, the J call TRBJ1-3; a possible D gene is TRBD1 (5 bases). This CDR3 contains 11 residues. Trimming removed 6 bases at V and 7 bases at J, with 10 bases between. Germline V gives CDR1 DFQATT, CDR2 SNEGSKA (reference sequence). This CDR3 reads CSAGGNNTIYF. The DNA for the CDR3 is TGCAGTGCCGGGGGGAACAACACCATATATTTT.

This clone has a handful of counts. V is TRBV11-3 and J is TRBJ1-2; D is possibly TRBD1 (5 bases). The germline gives CDR1 SGHNT, CDR2 YENEEA. There are 15 residues in the CDR3. The V gene lost 1 base and the J gene lost 6 bases, with 15 bases spanning the gap. CDR3 sequence (DNA): TGTGCCAGCAGCTTAGTAAGGACACCTCAAGATGGCTACACCTTC. This gives the protein CASSLVRTPQDGYTF.

The table lists this clone with a few counts. The CDR3 nucleotides read TGTGCCCCCCCTTTATGTGGCTCGAACACCGGGGAGCTGTTTTTT. It encodes CAPPLCGSNTGELFF. This rearrangement joins TRBV10-3 to TRBJ2-2; D call uncertain. The CDR3 sequence is 15 residues long. The ends were cut back, 11 bases at V and 0 bases at J, with 16 bases in the middle. The germline V gene has CDR1 ENHRY and CDR2 SYGVKD.

A remark on this clone: Distinct nucleotide sequences in the sample also encode this CDR3. This rearrangement joins TRBV9 to TRBJ2-3, with 14 bases lining up with TRBD2. Germline CDR1 is SGDLS and CDR2 is YYNGEE. J gave up 5 bases and V 2 bases, and 4 bases lay outside the gene matches. CDR3 length: 16 amino acids. The DNA for the CDR3 is TGTGCCAGCAGCGTGGGACTAGCGGGAGTGGGAGATACGCAGTATTTT. It specifies CASSVGLAGVGDTQYF.

V usage is TRBV7-8 and J usage is TRBJ1-2; 7 bases match TRBD1. CDR1 is SGHVS, CDR2 FQNEAQ, per germline. The CDR3 extends over 14 amino acids. V lost 2 bases, J lost 7 bases, and 7 bases stayed unmatched. CDR3 DNA sequence: TGTGCCAGCAGCTTATCTCGACAGGGTCCTGGCTACACCTTC. This translates into CASSLSRQGPGYTF.

The CDR3 spells CASSRYRDRGTDTQYF. The CDR3, as DNA: TGTGCCAGCAGCCGCTACCGGGACAGGGGCACAGATACGCAGTATTTT. This chain connects TRBV7-9 to TRBJ2-3; 9 positions match TRBD1. The CDR3 is 16 amino acids. From germline, CDR1 is SEHNR and CDR2 FQNEAQ (reference sequence). The V segment lost 5 bases and the J segment 1 base; nucleotides outside the gene matches: 7.

The J gene is TRBJ2-1, the V gene TRBV7-9, with 8 nucleotides matching TRBD1. J was trimmed by 10 bases and V by 5 bases; bases with no gene match: 10. CDR3 length equals 14 residues. The germline V gene encodes CDR1 SEHNR and CDR2 FQNEAQ (reference sequence). The CDR3 coding sequence is TGTGCCAGCAGCCCTTGGACAGGGAAAAAGGAGCAGTTCTTC. Its protein is CASSPWTGKKEQFF.

This clone has a single count. CDR3 nucleotide sequence: TGCGCCAGCAGCTTGGTCCCGACAGGGGTAATGACTGAAGCTTTCTTT. It specifies CASSLVPTGVMTEAFF. J is TRBJ1-1 and V is TRBV5-1; 8 positions agree with TRBD1. Trimming cost V 0 bases and J 5 bases; bases outside gene matches: 9. This CDR3 is built from 16 residues. Germline V gene sequence: CDR1 SGHRS, CDR2 YFSETQ.

This clone was seen a single time. This chain connects TRBV14 to TRBJ2-6; 7 bases align to TRBD2. V shed 4 bases, J shed 2 bases, and the junction held 5 bases outside the gene matches. CDR1 and CDR2 from the germline V gene are SGHDN and FVKESK. This CDR3 has 16 residues. CDR3 sequence (DNA): TGTGCCAGCAGCCGGGGGGGGGAAGCTGGGGCCAACGTCCTGACTTTC. This sequence encodes CASSRGGEAGANVLTF.

The gene calls are TRBV19 and TRBJ1-2; D uncertain. Germline CDR1 is LNHDA and CDR2 is SQIVND (reference sequence). V gave up 8 bases and J gave up 4 bases, with 11 bases separating them. The CDR3 spans 12 residues. CDR3 region: CASSEAGYGYTF. The CDR3 DNA is TGTGCCAGTTCGGAGGCGGGCTATGGCTACACCTTC.

This sequence joins TRBV7-6 and TRBJ1-2; 9 nucleotides agree with TRBD1. The CDR3 consists of 14 residues. CDR1 and CDR2 (germline): SGHVS, FNYEAQ. Unmatched junction bases numbered 6, after V lost 5 bases and J lost 5 bases. The CDR3 bases are TGTGCCAGCAGCCCGGGGACAGGGATTTATGGCTACACCTTC. The encoded protein is CASSPGTGIYGYTF.

This clone has only one observation. The V and J genes are TRBV5-6 and TRBJ2-1; 7 bases are shared with TRBD2. Trimming at V came to 2 bases and at J to 3 bases, leaving 5 bases not matched to a gene. The CDR3 runs to 15 residues. The germline V gene has CDR1 SGHDT and CDR2 YYEEEE. The CDR3, as DNA: TGTGCCAGCAGCTTTACGGGGGGAGTCTACAATGAGCAGTTCTTC. This sequence encodes CASSFTGGVYNEQFF.

The gene calls are TRBV29-1 and TRBJ2-3; 15 nucleotides agree with TRBD2. Germline V lookup: CDR1 SQVTM, CDR2 ANQGSEA. Unmatched junction bases numbered 12, after V lost 7 bases and J lost 1 base. This CDR3 contains 18 residues. The CDR3 sequence: CSGLGLAGGWDGTDTQYF. The CDR3 DNA reads TGCAGCGGATTGGGACTAGCGGGGGGATGGGACGGCACAGATACGCAGTATTTT.

The CDR3 region has the DNA TGTGCCAGCAGTTTTAACAGGGGGGCAGATACGCAGTATTTT. Protein: CASSFNRGADTQYF. This chain uses TRBV28 with TRBJ2-3; 8 nucleotides line up with TRBD1. The CDR3 sequence is 14 residues long. Trimming at V came to 3 bases and at J to 4 bases, leaving 3 bases not matched to a gene. Germline V gene sequence: CDR1 MDHEN, CDR2 SYDVKM.

The V and J genes are TRBV27 and TRBJ2-1; D is ambiguous. Germline CDR1 MNHEY, CDR2 SMNVEV (reference sequence). V was cut by 3 bases and J by 5 bases, with 14 bases left in between. The CDR3 runs to 15 residues. The chain's CDR3 is CASSLRGPLNNEQFF. CDR3 DNA sequence: TGTGCCAGCAGTTTGCGCGGCCCCCTTAACAATGAGCAGTTCTTC.

The chain combines TRBV2 with TRBJ1-5; TRBD1 is a possible D gene (5 bases). Germline CDR1 and CDR2: SNHLY and FYNNEI. The germline V and J ends were trimmed by 1 base and 0 bases, with 10 bases remaining between them. The CDR3 runs to 16 residues. The CDR3 DNA reads as TGTGCCAGCAGTGAAGTTGACAGACATAGCAATCAGCCCCAGCATTTT. This translates into CASSEVDRHSNQPQHF.

J is TRBJ2-1 and V is TRBV2; a possible D gene is TRBD2 (6 bases). Germline V lookup: CDR1 SNHLY, CDR2 FYNNEI. V gave up 11 bases and J gave up 7 bases, with 18 bases separating them. The CDR3 totals 13 residues. As DNA, the CDR3 is TGTGCCGGAGGGAGCCTACAGGATAATGAGCAGTTCTTC. This sequence encodes CAGGSLQDNEQFF.

The chain carries TRBV7-3 and TRBJ1-1, with TRBD1 matching 12 bases. Germline CDR1 SGHTA, CDR2 FQGTGA. The J segment lost 3 bases and the V segment lost 5 bases, leaving 16 bases of the junction unmatched. This CDR3 spans 19 amino acids. CDR3 nucleotides: TGTGCCAGCAGCCTCACCGGGACAGGGGGCGCGAAAAGGGACACTGAAGCTTTCTTT. It is translated as CASSLTGTGGAKRDTEAFF.

This chain joins TRBV5-1 and TRBJ2-7; D gene unclear. The germline V and J ends were trimmed by 0 bases and 5 bases, with 12 bases remaining between them. The CDR3 runs to 14 residues. CDR1 SGHRS and CDR2 YFSETQ come from the germline V gene. The CDR3 loop is CASSLAYPRDEQYF. CDR3 nucleotides: TGCGCCAGCAGCTTGGCATACCCTCGGGACGAGCAGTACTTC.

The chain has TRBV11-3 and TRBJ2-3, with 7 bases matching TRBD1. V lost 4 bases, J lost 14 bases, and 12 bases stayed unmatched. The CDR3 covers 13 residues. CDR1 is SGHNT, CDR2 YENEEA, per germline. The CDR3 DNA reads TGTGCCAGCAGCTGGCTACAGGGGAACGCAGTGTATTTT. Its protein is CASSWLQGNAVYF.

This rearrangement joins TRBV7-3 to TRBJ1-6; TRBD1 aligns across 7 bases. CDR1 and CDR2 from the germline V gene are SGHTA and FQGTGA. This CDR3 region has 16 residues. Germline trimming cut 1 base from V and 9 bases from J; bases unmatched to any gene: 9. CDR3 residues: CASSLNDRASGSPLHF. CDR3 DNA: TGTGCCAGCAGCTTAAATGACAGGGCGTCCGGTTCACCCCTCCACTTT.

V and J are TRBV11-2 and TRBJ2-7, with a weak D call TRBD2 (5 bases). The ends were cut back, 5 bases at V and 2 bases at J, with 10 bases in the middle. This CDR3 region has 13 residues. Germline V gene sequence: CDR1 SGHAT, CDR2 FQNNGV. CDR3 in DNA: TGTGCCAGCAGCCCCGGGATTGCCTACGAGCAGTACTTC. Its protein product is CASSPGIAYEQYF.

The chain is built from TRBV27 and TRBJ2-1; TRBD1 agrees at 11 bases. The junction had 8 bases not matched to a gene; V was cut back by 6 bases and J by 7 bases. Germline CDR1 is MNHEY and CDR2 is SMNVEV (reference sequence). The CDR3 is 15 residues long. CDR3 loop: CASRLGQGVPNEQFF. CDR3 in DNA: TGTGCCAGCAGGCTGGGACAGGGGGTCCCGAATGAGCAGTTCTTC.

The rearrangement links TRBV2 to TRBJ2-7; D is perhaps TRBD2 (6 bases). V was pared by 6 bases and J by 1 base, with 16 bases between. The V gene's germline CDR1 is SNHLY and CDR2 FYNNEI. The CDR3 has 15 amino acids. The CDR3 is CASSATSPPSYEQYF. Written as DNA, the CDR3 is TGTGCCAGCAGCGCAACTAGCCCGCCTTCCTACGAGCAGTACTTC.